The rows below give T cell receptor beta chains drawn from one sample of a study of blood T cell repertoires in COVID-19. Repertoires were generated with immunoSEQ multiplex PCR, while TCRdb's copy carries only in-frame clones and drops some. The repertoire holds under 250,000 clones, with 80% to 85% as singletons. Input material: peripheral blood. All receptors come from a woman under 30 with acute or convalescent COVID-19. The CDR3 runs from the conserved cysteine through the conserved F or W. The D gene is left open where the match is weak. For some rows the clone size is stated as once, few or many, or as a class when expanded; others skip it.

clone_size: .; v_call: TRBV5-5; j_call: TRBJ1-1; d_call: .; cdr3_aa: CASSLLGDTEAFF; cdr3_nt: TGTGCCAGCAGCTTGTTAGGGGACACTGAAGCTTTCTTT
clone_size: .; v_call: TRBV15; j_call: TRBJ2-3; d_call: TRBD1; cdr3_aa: CATRKPGQGVDTQYF; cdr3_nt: TGTGCCACCAGAAAACCGGGACAGGGGGTAGATACGCAGTATTTT
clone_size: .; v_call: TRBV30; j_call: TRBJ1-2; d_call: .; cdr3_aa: CACPPRASNYGYTF; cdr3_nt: TGTGCCTGCCCCCCGCGGGCATCTAACTATGGCTACACCTTC
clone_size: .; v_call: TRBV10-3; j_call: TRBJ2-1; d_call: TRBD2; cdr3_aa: CAIMSASGTGWNEQFF; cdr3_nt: TGTGCCATCATGTCTGCTAGCGGGACGGGGTGGAATGAGCAGTTCTTC
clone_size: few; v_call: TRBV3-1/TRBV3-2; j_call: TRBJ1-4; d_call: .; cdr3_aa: CASSQDYGSTNEKLFF; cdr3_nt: TGTGCCAGCAGCCAAGATTACGGTTCAACTAATGAAAAACTGTTTTTT
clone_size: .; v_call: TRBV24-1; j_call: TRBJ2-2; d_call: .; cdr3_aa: CATSPSNTGELFF; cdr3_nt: TGTGCCACCAGTCCCTCGAACACCGGGGAGCTGTTTTTT
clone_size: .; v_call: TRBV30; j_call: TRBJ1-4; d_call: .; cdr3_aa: CAWSTGPLNEKLFF; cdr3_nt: TGTGCCTGGAGTACAGGGCCTCTCAATGAAAAACTGTTTTTT
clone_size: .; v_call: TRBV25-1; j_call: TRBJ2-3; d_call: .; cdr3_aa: CASSTRRGTDTQYF; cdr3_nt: TGTGCCAGCAGTACCCGAAGAGGGACAGATACGCAGTATTTT
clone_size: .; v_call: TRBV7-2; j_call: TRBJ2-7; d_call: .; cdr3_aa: CASSLKWQTYEQYF; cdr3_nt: TGTGCCAGCAGCTTAAAGTGGCAGACCTACGAGCAGTACTTC
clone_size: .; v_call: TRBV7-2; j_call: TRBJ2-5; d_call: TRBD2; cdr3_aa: CASSIQLAGAGETQYF; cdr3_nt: TGTGCCAGCAGCATCCAACTAGCGGGAGCCGGAGAGACCCAGTACTTC
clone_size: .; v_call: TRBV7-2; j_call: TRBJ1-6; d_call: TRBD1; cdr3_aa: CASSGHRGRVSPLHF; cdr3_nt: TGTGCCAGCAGCGGGCACAGGGGGCGGGTTTCACCCCTCCACTTT
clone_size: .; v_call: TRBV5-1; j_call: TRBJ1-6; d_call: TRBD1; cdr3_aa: CASSLGDRTSPLHF; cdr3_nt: TGCGCCAGCAGCTTGGGGGACAGGACCTCACCCCTCCACTTT
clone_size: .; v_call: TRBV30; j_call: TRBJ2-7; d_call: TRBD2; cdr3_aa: CAWSPRTSGKGVEQYF; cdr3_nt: TGTGCCTGGAGTCCACGGACTAGCGGGAAAGGGGTCGAGCAGTACTTC
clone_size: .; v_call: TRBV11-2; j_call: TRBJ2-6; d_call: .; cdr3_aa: CASSSPTVSGANVLTF; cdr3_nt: TGTGCCAGCAGCTCGCCGACAGTTTCCGGGGCCAACGTCCTGACTTTC
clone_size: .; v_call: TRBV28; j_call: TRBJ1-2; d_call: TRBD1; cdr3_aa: CASSPPTGRIGYTF; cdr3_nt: TGTGCCAGCAGCCCCCCGACAGGGAGGATCGGCTACACCTTC
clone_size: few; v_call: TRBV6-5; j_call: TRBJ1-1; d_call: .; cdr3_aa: CASKIVGNTEAFF; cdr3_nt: TGTGCCAGCAAAATAGTCGGGAACACTGAAGCTTTCTTT
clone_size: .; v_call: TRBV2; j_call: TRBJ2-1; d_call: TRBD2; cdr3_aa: CASSRLAPPYNEQFF; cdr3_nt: TGTGCCAGCAGCAGACTAGCTCCGCCCTACAATGAGCAGTTCTTC
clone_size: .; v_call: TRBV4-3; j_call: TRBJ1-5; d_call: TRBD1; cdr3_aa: CASSPGTGSVQPQHF; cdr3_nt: TGCGCCAGCAGCCCGGGGACAGGGTCGGTTCAGCCCCAGCATTTT
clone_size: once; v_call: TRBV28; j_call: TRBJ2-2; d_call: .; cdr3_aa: CASSLQAANTGELFF; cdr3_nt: TGTGCCAGCAGTCTCCAGGCTGCGAACACCGGGGAGCTGTTTTTT
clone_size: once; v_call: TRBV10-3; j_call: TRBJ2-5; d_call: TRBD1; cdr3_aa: CAIRQGQGQETQYF; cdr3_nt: TGTGCCATCAGGCAGGGACAGGGCCAAGAGACCCAGTACTTC
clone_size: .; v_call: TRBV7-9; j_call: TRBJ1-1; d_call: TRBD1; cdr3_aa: CASMRTGGNTEAFF; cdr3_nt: TGTGCCAGCATGAGGACAGGGGGGAACACTGAAGCTTTCTTT
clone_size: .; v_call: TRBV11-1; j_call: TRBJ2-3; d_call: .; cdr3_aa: CASSPGTDTQYF; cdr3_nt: TGTGCCAGCAGTCCCGGCACAGATACGCAGTATTTT
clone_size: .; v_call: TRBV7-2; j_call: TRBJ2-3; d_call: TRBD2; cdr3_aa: CASSLSGRVFTDTQYF; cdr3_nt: TGTGCCAGCAGCCTGAGCGGGAGGGTATTCACAGATACGCAGTATTTT
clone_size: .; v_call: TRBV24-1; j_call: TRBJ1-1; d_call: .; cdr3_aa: CATSPGDRTTEAFF; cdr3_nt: TGTGCCACCAGCCCCGGAGACCGAACCACTGAAGCTTTCTTT